The 10 T cell receptor beta chains given below trace back to one sample, sequenced in a study of vaccination effects on CD4 cells after COVID-19. Expansion of antigen-specific CD4+ T cells with viral peptide pools was carried out by the ViraFEST assay before sequencing. When 10 to 11 days of culture had elapsed, CD4+ T cells were isolated. The participants, recipients of two vaccine doses, got either BNT162b2 or mRNA-1273. No antigens are known for them. The method was immunoSEQ multiplex PCR; TCRdb's version includes in-frame clones alone and lacks a portion of them. The data hold about 24,000 clones, with roughly 80% observed a single time. The specimen comprised CD4+ T cells from PBMCs cultured with SARS-CoV-2 spike peptides, sampled after COVID-19 vaccination. Receptors originate from a human donor who received a COVID-19 vaccine. Some clones in this sample may be carry-over from other donors' samples.

The chain has TRBV24-1 and TRBJ2-1, with 8 bases aligning to TRBD2. The germline V gene has CDR1 KGHDR and CDR2 SFDVKD. Trimming cost V 2 bases and J 8 bases; bases outside gene matches: 10. CDR3 length: 16 amino acids. CDR3 loop: CATSDSGTSNPDEQFF. CDR3 coding DNA: TGTGCCACCAGTGATTCCGGGACTAGTAATCCGGATGAGCAGTTCTTC.

This clone was counted once. V is TRBV9 and J is TRBJ1-5; no firm D call. Germline V gene sequence: CDR1 SGDLS, CDR2 YYNGEE. This CDR3 spans 14 amino acids. The V end was cut by 10 bases, the J end by 3 bases, with 17 bases between. The CDR3 sequence: CARRSRTYNQPQHF. Written as DNA, the CDR3 is TGTGCCCGGCGGTCGAGGACGTACAATCAGCCCCAGCATTTT.

This clone was seen only once. The chain recombines TRBV18 with TRBJ1-3; tentatively, D is TRBD1 (6 bases). The V gene's germline CDR1 is KGHSH and CDR2 LQKENI. V lost 3 bases and J 0 bases, leaving 9 bases between the germline ends. The CDR3 runs 15 residues. In DNA form, the CDR3 reads TGTGCCAGCTCACCCGGACAGTTCTCTGGAAACACCATATATTTT. Protein sequence: CASSPGQFSGNTIYF.

This clone was seen just once. V and J are TRBV19 and TRBJ1-3; TRBD1 might be the D (5 bases). V lost 4 bases, J lost 0 bases, and 7 bases lay in between. The germline CDR1 and CDR2 sequences are LNHDA and SQIVND (reference sequence). This CDR3 has 14 residues. CDR3 loop: CASSTDISGNTIYF. The CDR3 DNA reads as TGTGCCAGTAGTACGGACATCTCTGGAAACACCATATATTTT.

The chain couples TRBV6-1 to TRBJ1-1; D unresolved. V gave up 3 bases and J gave up 9 bases, with 8 bases separating them. Germline V gives CDR1 MNHNS, CDR2 SASEGT. The CDR3 spans 11 residues. The CDR3 protein is CASSEALKAFF. DNA for the CDR3: TGTGCCAGCAGTGAGGCCCTGAAAGCTTTCTTT.

This clone has only a few counts. The V and J genes are TRBV7-3 and TRBJ1-4; tentatively, D is TRBD1 (5 bases). Trimming took off 5 bases at V and 5 bases at J, with 9 bases between the two ends. The CDR3 loop spans 13 amino acids. Germline V gene data show CDR1 as SGHTA and CDR2 as FQGTGA. For the CDR3, the DNA is TGTGCCAGCAGCCGGGACGCAAATGAAAAACTGTTTTTT. Its translation is CASSRDANEKLFF.

The chain carries TRBV18 and TRBJ2-1, with 7 bases fitting TRBD2. The V and J ends lost 2 bases and 6 bases, in that order; junction bases with no gene match: 4. The CDR3 is 14 amino acids. CDR1 is KGHSH and CDR2 is LQKENI in the germline V gene. The CDR3 loop is CASSPMTSSNEQFF. The CDR3 coding sequence is TGTGCCAGCTCACCAATGACTAGCTCCAATGAGCAGTTCTTC.

V is TRBV5-1 and J is TRBJ1-5; D is possibly TRBD1 (5 bases). Per germline, CDR1 SGHRS and CDR2 YFSETQ. V was clipped by 0 bases and J by 6 bases, with 13 bases between them. The CDR3 runs to 15 residues. CDR3 amino acids: CASSLDGFGAQPQHF. CDR3 DNA: TGCGCCAGCAGCTTGGATGGGTTCGGGGCTCAGCCCCAGCATTTT. Combining the CDR3 with reference TRBV5-1 and TRBJ1-5 gives the whole variable domain KAGVTQTPRYLIKTRGQQVTLSCSPISGHRSVSWYQQTPGQGLQFLFEYFSETQRNKGNFPGRFSGRQFSNSRSEMNVSTLELGDSALYLCASSLDGFGAQPQHFGDGTRLSIL.

Here the CDR3 reads CATSPSDGMGTEAFF. As DNA, the CDR3 is TGTGCCACCAGCCCCTCCGACGGGATGGGCACTGAAGCTTTCTTT. The V and J genes are TRBV15 and TRBJ1-1, with D hard to call. CDR3 length: 15 amino acids. The germline V gene has CDR1 LNHNV and CDR2 YYDKDF (reference sequence). Trimming stripped 5 bases from V and 4 bases from J, with 17 bases between.

As for this clone: Other DNA sequences in the same sample also yield this CDR3. V usage is TRBV5-1 and J usage is TRBJ1-1; D not certain. The CDR3 sequence is 13 residues long. The germline V and J ends were trimmed by 1 base and 1 base, with 5 bases remaining between them. The germline V gene has CDR1 SGHRS and CDR2 YFSETQ. For the CDR3, the DNA is TGCGCCAGCAGCTTGACCGCGAACACTGAAGCTTTCTTT. Translated: CASSLTANTEAFF. Using reference TRBV5-1 and TRBJ1-1 for the parts outside the CDR3, the full variable domain is KAGVTQTPRYLIKTRGQQVTLSCSPISGHRSVSWYQQTPGQGLQFLFEYFSETQRNKGNFPGRFSGRQFSNSRSEMNVSTLELGDSALYLCASSLTANTEAFFGQGTRLTVV.